Each of the 18 T cell receptor beta chains below was sequenced from the same sample in a study of OX40 agonist ivuxolimab in advanced cancers. Using immunoSEQ multiplex PCR, the repertoire was profiled, and TCRdb retains in-frame clones only, with some absent. The sample includes some 66,000 clones, under 85% of them seen just once. This material consisted of CD4+ or CD8+ T cells sorted from blood, taken in a trial of the OX40 agonist ivuxolimab. The receptor source for this set is an adult with an advanced solid tumor such as melanoma, head and neck, liver or kidney cancer.

The chain recombines TRBV10-3 with TRBJ2-6; D unresolved. Per the germline V gene, CDR1 is ENHRY and CDR2 is SYGVKD. The germline V and J ends were trimmed by 8 bases and 0 bases, with 14 bases remaining between them. This CDR3 comprises 16 residues. This CDR3 reads CAIEPGRSSGANVLTF. Written as DNA, the CDR3 is TGTGCCATCGAACCTGGACGGAGCTCTGGGGCCAACGTCCTGACTTTC.

This chain connects TRBV11-2 to TRBJ1-3; 7 nucleotides align to TRBD1. CDR3 size: 14 residues. From germline, CDR1 is SGHAT and CDR2 FQNNGV. V shed 2 bases and J 7 bases; nucleotides not matched to a gene: 5. CDR3 in amino acids: CASSLQGDLNTIYF. In DNA form, the CDR3 reads TGTGCCAGCAGCTTACAGGGGGATTTGAACACCATATATTTT.

This chain links TRBV7-8 with TRBJ2-7; 9 bases fit TRBD1. Germline trimming cut 1 base from V and 3 bases from J; bases unmatched to any gene: 13. Germline loops: CDR1 SGHVS, CDR2 FQNEAQ. This CDR3 region has 18 residues. The CDR3 DNA reads as TGTGCCAGCAGCTTAGGAGGGACAGGGTCCGGCTGGGGCTACGAGCAGTACTTC. Translation gives CASSLGGTGSGWGYEQYF.

The chain couples TRBV19 to TRBJ1-4; 8 bases are shared with TRBD1. Germline V gene sequence: CDR1 LNHDA, CDR2 SQIVND (reference sequence). The CDR3 spans 15 residues. V was pared by 3 bases and J by 10 bases, with 10 bases of the junction left unmatched. The CDR3 DNA is TGTGCCAGTAGTATGTTCCAGGGGGCTAAGGCAAAACTGTTTTTT. Translation: CASSMFQGAKAKLFF.

The genes are TRBV30 and TRBJ1-2; the match to TRBD1 covers 8 bases. Germline CDR1 reads GTSNPN; CDR2 reads SVGIG (reference sequence). This CDR3 has 13 amino acids. The V segment lost 3 bases and the J segment 5 bases; nucleotides outside the gene matches: 5. CDR3: CAWRTGVNYGYTF. As DNA, the CDR3 is TGTGCCTGGAGGACAGGGGTCAATTATGGCTACACCTTC.

The chain carries TRBV6-1 and TRBJ2-3; D call uncertain. V lost 8 bases and J 0 bases, leaving 15 bases between the germline ends. From germline, CDR1 is MNHNS and CDR2 SASEGT. The CDR3 sequence is 15 residues long. The CDR3 here is CASVSVHPSTDTQYF. The CDR3 DNA sequence: TGTGCCAGCGTCAGTGTTCATCCAAGCACAGATACGCAGTATTTT.

This chain joins TRBV5-4 and TRBJ2-7; 10 nucleotides agree with TRBD1. This CDR3 spans 16 amino acids. Germline V CDR1 and CDR2: SGHNT, YYREEE (reference sequence). The trim removed 5 bases at V and 5 bases at J, leaving 13 bases unmatched. The CDR3 DNA sequence: TGTGCCAGCAGGCGACCGGGACAGGGGACGCCCAACGAGCAGTACTTC. The encoded protein is CASRRPGQGTPNEQYF.

The J gene is TRBJ2-7, the V gene TRBV9, with TRBD2 matching over 8 bases. The trim removed 3 bases at V and 2 bases at J, leaving 4 bases unmatched. The CDR3 totals 14 residues. Per germline, CDR1 SGDLS and CDR2 YYNGEE. The CDR3: CASSGAGAPYEQYF. Here the CDR3 DNA reads TGTGCCAGCAGCGGAGCGGGGGCCCCCTACGAGCAGTACTTC.

This clone has only one observation. The CDR3 coding sequence is TGTGCCAGCAGCTTCGGGACAGCTAATCAGCCCCAGCATTTT. Amino acids: CASSFGTANQPQHF. The gene calls are TRBV7-8 and TRBJ1-5; 7 nucleotides align to TRBD1. Germline assignment: CDR1 SGHVS and CDR2 FQNEAQ. This CDR3 comprises 14 residues. V shed 3 bases and J 4 bases; nucleotides not matched to a gene: 3.

The chain is built from TRBV5-3 and TRBJ2-2; D unresolved. TRBV5-3 is filed as an ORF, its function uncertain. The CDR3 contains 16 residues. V gave up 0 bases and J gave up 0 bases, with 9 bases separating them. As DNA, the CDR3 is TGTGCCAGAAGCTTGGAATACAGATCGAACACCGGGGAGCTGTTTTTT. The encoded protein is CARSLEYRSNTGELFF.

The rearrangement links TRBV9 to TRBJ2-7; D possibly corresponds to TRBD1 (6 bases). Looked up from germline, CDR1 is SGDLS and CDR2 is YYNGEE. Deletions cut 6 bases from V and 2 bases from J, with 15 bases between. The CDR3 runs to 14 residues. The CDR3 coding sequence is TGTGCCAGCACACTGGGAGAGGGGGCCTACGAGCAGTACTTC. Amino acid sequence: CASTLGEGAYEQYF.

This clone was detected only once. V is TRBV21-1 and J is TRBJ2-5. TRBV21-1 is shown as a pseudogene. The CDR3 totals 15 residues. The CDR3 DNA reads as TGTGCCAGCAGCAAAGATTATGGCCGCCGGGAGACCCAGTACTTC. The encoded protein is CASSKDYGRRETQYF.

This clone was recorded once. The chain uses TRBV7-2 and TRBJ2-2, with 7 positions matching TRBD2. Trimming removed 5 bases from V and 3 bases from J; junction bases left unmatched: 3. CDR1 SGHTA and CDR2 FQGNSA come from the germline V gene. CDR3 length: 14 amino acids. The CDR3 loop reads CASSRDYHTGELFF. Written as DNA, the CDR3 is TGTGCCAGCAGCCGGGACTACCACACCGGGGAGCTGTTTTTT.

This rearrangement joins TRBV11-3 to TRBJ2-7; D may be TRBD1 or TRBD2 (5 bases each). The CDR3 runs 13 residues. V lost 5 bases, J lost 0 bases, and 8 bases lay in between. Germline CDR1 is SGHNT and CDR2 is YENEEA. The CDR3, as DNA: TGTGCCAGCAGCGCGAGGGGCTCCTACGAGCAGTACTTC. Translated: CASSARGSYEQYF.

The gene calls are TRBV5-8 and TRBJ2-7; no reliable D call. CDR3 length equals 13 residues. The V and J ends lost 1 base and 3 bases respectively, with 8 bases between them. Germline CDR1 SGHTS, CDR2 YDEGEE. The CDR3 region is CASSLRQSYEQYF. The CDR3, as DNA: TGTGCCAGCAGCTTGAGGCAGAGCTACGAGCAGTACTTC. Drawing the rest from reference TRBV5-8 and TRBJ2-7, the complete variable domain is EAGVTQSPTHLIKTRGQQATLRCSPISGHTSVYWYQQALGLGLQFLLWYDEGEERNRGNFPPRFSGRQFPNYSSELNVNALELEDSALYLCASSLRQSYEQYFGPGTRLTVT.

The CDR3 DNA is TGTGCCACCAGCAGAGATAGGTCAGCGGGGATGAACACTGAAGCTTTCTTT. Translated, it gives CATSRDRSAGMNTEAFF. J is TRBJ1-1 and V is TRBV15, with D unresolved. Germline-derived CDR1 and CDR2 are LNHNV and YYDKDF (reference sequence). Trimming took off 0 bases at V and 0 bases at J, with 14 bases between the two ends. The CDR3 loop spans 17 amino acids.

The V call is TRBV5-6, the J call TRBJ2-3; 11 nucleotides match TRBD2. This CDR3 has 14 residues. V dropped 4 bases and J dropped 8; count of bases not matched to a gene: 6. Germline CDR1 reads SGHDT; CDR2 reads YYEEEE. In nucleotides, the CDR3 is TGTGCCAGCAGCCTGGGTAGCGGGAGGGCTACGCAGTATTTT. Translated: CASSLGSGRATQYF.

This clone is a singleton in its sample. The rearrangement joins TRBV5-1 to TRBJ2-1; 7 bases line up with TRBD2. Looked up from germline, CDR1 is SGHRS and CDR2 is YFSETQ. The CDR3 spans 16 residues. The J segment lost 2 bases and the V segment lost 3 bases, leaving 8 bases of the junction unmatched. The DNA for the CDR3 is TGCGCCAGCAGCTCCGGACTTGCGGGAGCCTACAATGAGCAGTTCTTC. Its translation is CASSSGLAGAYNEQFF.